This TCR beta chain was documented in a study of blood T cell repertoires in COVID-19. Looking at the study overall: Samples taken during acute and convalescent COVID-19 were collected in the United States, Italy and Spain. PBMCs, B-cell-depleted T cells, or T cells provided the cDNA or gDNA that made up the material.

Per the study methods: How many nucleated cells were present was estimated from reference gene primer amplification. The data were produced by immunoSEQ multiplex PCR, yet TCRdb's version contains in-frame clones alone and is incomplete. V, J and clone size are those of that table, while D and trimming were read from the DNA. Of 90,000 or so clones listed, about nine tenths are singletons. CDR3 length: 15 amino acids. Germline V CDR1 and CDR2: MNHNS, SASEGT. J gave up 6 bases and V 3 bases, and 7 bases lay outside the gene matches. Sequencing was done on a sample of peripheral blood. V usage is TRBV6-1 and J usage is TRBJ2-3, with 9 nucleotides matching TRBD1. This receptor was identified in a woman in her 70s with acute or convalescent COVID-19. The CDR3 loop is CASSDRGQGTDTQYF. The CDR3 nucleotides are TGTGCCAGCAGTGATAGGGGACAGGGTACCGATACGCAGTATTTT.